This T cell receptor beta chain appears in the sequencing data of a study of blood T cell repertoires in COVID-19. Sequenced by immunoSEQ multiplex PCR; TCRdb stores in-frame clones only, minus some. The profile shows about 150,000 clones, 80% to 90% of them singletons. Per the germline V gene, CDR1 is SGHRS and CDR2 is YFSETQ. The CDR3 is 16 residues long. V lost 0 bases, J lost 0 bases, and 12 bases lay in between. This sequence joins TRBV5-1 and TRBJ1-1, with a tentative D call TRBD1 (6 bases). The sequence was obtained from a woman aged 45 to 65 with acute or convalescent COVID-19. Sequencing was performed on peripheral blood. Here the CDR3 DNA reads TGCGCCAGCAGCTTGGCCGCGCAGGGGCTGAACACTGAAGCTTTCTTT. Amino acids: CASSLAAQGLNTEAFF. Looking up the rest from reference TRBV5-1 and TRBJ1-1 gives the full variable domain: KAGVTQTPRYLIKTRGQQVTLSCSPISGHRSVSWYQQTPGQGLQFLFEYFSETQRNKGNFPGRFSGRQFSNSRSEMNVSTLELGDSALYLCASSLAAQGLNTEAFFGQGTRLTVV.